One T cell receptor (beta chain) is described in this entry. Its specificity is unknown. Donors came from a validation cohort of fewer than 150 subjects, distinct from the first 666-subject cohort. This CDR3 comprises 13 residues. In germline, CDR1 is SQVTM, CDR2 ANQGSEA. V gave up 0 bases and J gave up 3 bases, with 8 bases separating them. The sample comes from a study of cytomegalovirus exposure and HLA in healthy donors. General study findings and limits: Despite most TCR sequences being rare, some public TCRs occurred in many donors. Listed as cytomegalovirus-associated were 150 to 200 TCR beta chains.

Sequenced by immunoSEQ multiplex PCR; TCRdb stores in-frame clones only, minus some. The sample holds some 120,000 clones; around 92% are singletons and the top ten take about 3%. The chain employs TRBV29-1 and TRBJ1-1; tentatively, D is TRBD1 (5 bases). This receptor was obtained from a man under 40 in good health and CMV-seronegative. Material for sequencing was PBMCs. CDR3 region: CSVEDPGDTEAFF. The CDR3 DNA is TGCAGCGTTGAAGATCCGGGGGACACTGAAGCTTTCTTT. Looking up the rest from reference TRBV29-1 and TRBJ1-1 gives the full variable domain: SAVISQKPSRDICQRGTSLTIQCQVDSQVTMMFWYRQQPGQSLTLIATANQGSEATYESGFVIDKFPISRPNLTFSTLTVSNMSPEDSSIYLCSVEDPGDTEAFFGQGTRLTVV.